These 10 T cell receptor beta chains were all obtained from the same sample, sequenced in a study of patients and donors after allogeneic stem cell transplantation. TCRdb recomputed calls from the RT-PCR reads with MiXCR, one row per CDR3 protein. The sample carries roughly 880,000 distinct CDR3 sequences, 15% to 20% recorded once. The sample comprised blood, either unsorted or a sorted T cell fraction (not recorded which). These receptors came from a human donor who was either an allogeneic HSCT recipient or a stem cell or donor lymphocyte infusion donor (not recorded which). It is not recorded whose cells these are; they may come from a transplant donor.

The table lists this clonotype with many counts. The J gene is TRBJ1-1, the V gene TRBV12-3 or TRBV12-4, with unresolved D. V dropped 3 bases and J dropped 0 bases, with 11 bases sitting between them. This CDR3 is built from 15 residues. The CDR3 loop reads CASSFGLSMNTEAFF. The CDR3 bases are TGTGCCAGCAGTTTTGGGCTGTCGATGAACACTGAAGCTTTCTTT.

The V gene is TRBV5-1, the J gene TRBJ2-4, with D possibly called TRBD1 or TRBD2 (5 bases each). CDR3 length: 13 residues. Germline CDR1 reads SGHRS; CDR2 reads YFSETQ. The V end lost 0 bases, the J end lost 7 bases, and 8 bases lay between the germline ends. The CDR3 loop reads CASSLAGTNIQYF. The DNA of the CDR3 is TGCGCCAGCAGCTTGGCTGGGACCAACATTCAGTACTTC.

The chain carries TRBV7-6 and TRBJ2-7; TRBD2 agrees at 9 bases. From germline, CDR1 is SGHVS and CDR2 FNYEAQ. The CDR3 loop spans 16 amino acids. V lost 2 bases, J lost 3 bases, and 8 bases stayed unmatched. CDR3 region: CASSLPLTSGNYEQYF. Written as DNA, the CDR3 is TGTGCCAGCAGCTTACCTTTGACTAGCGGAAACTACGAGCAGTACTTC.

This clonotype was seen ten or more times. The CDR3 spells CASSQAWVTIHAYEQYF. The CDR3 DNA reads as TGCGCCAGCAGCCAAGCTTGGGTAACTATCCATGCCTACGAGCAGTACTTC. The chain combines TRBV4-1 with TRBJ2-7; D uncertain. The CDR3 extends over 17 amino acids. Germline V gene data show CDR1 as MGHRA and CDR2 as YSYEKL. V was pared by 1 base and J by 2 bases, with 18 bases between.

The rearrangement uses TRBV6-1 and TRBJ2-7; 12 positions match TRBD2. V gave up 6 bases and J gave up 6 bases; unmatched junction bases: 9. Germline V gene sequence: CDR1 MNHNS, CDR2 SASEGT. The CDR3 spans 15 residues. The CDR3 DNA sequence: TGTGCCAGCAGCCCCGGACTAGCGGGGATCACCGAGCAGTACTTC. This translates into CASSPGLAGITEQYF.

This clonotype was detected a few times. The gene calls are TRBV20-1 and TRBJ2-6; D remains unclear. CDR3 length equals 15 residues. Germline CDR1 reads DFQATT; CDR2 reads SNEGSKA (reference sequence). Trimming took off 0 bases at V and 3 bases at J, with 9 bases between the two ends. The CDR3 loop reads CSARDATGGANVLTF. The CDR3, as DNA: TGCAGTGCTAGAGATGCGACTGGTGGGGCCAACGTCCTGACTTTC.

Many counts were recorded for this clonotype. The chain carries TRBV29-1 and TRBJ1-1; no definite D call. V lost 0 bases, J lost 1 base, and 9 bases lay in between. The germline V gene has CDR1 SQVTM and CDR2 ANQGSEA. The CDR3 consists of 14 residues. The CDR3 protein is CSVEEGRKNTEAFF. The CDR3 DNA is TGCAGCGTTGAAGAAGGGCGGAAGAACACTGAAGCTTTCTTT. The whole variable domain, filled in from reference TRBV29-1 and TRBJ1-1, reads SAVISQKPSRDICQRGTSLTIQCQVDSQVTMMFWYRQQPGQSLTLIATANQGSEATYESGFVIDKFPISRPNLTFSTLTVSNMSPEDSSIYLCSVEEGRKNTEAFFGQGTRLTVV.

This clonotype showed up just a few times. CDR3 in DNA: TGTGCCAGCAGCCCCCGGGACTTACGGAATTCACCCCTCCACTTT. It is translated as CASSPRDLRNSPLHF. This chain joins TRBV11-2 and TRBJ1-6; D is possibly TRBD1 (5 bases). Germline values: CDR1 SGHAT, CDR2 FQNNGV. Trimming took off 5 bases at V and 7 bases at J, with 15 bases between the two ends. CDR3 length equals 15 residues.

This clonotype has ten or more counts. This chain links TRBV20-1 with TRBJ2-3; TRBD2 might be the D (7 bases). Trimming cost V 6 bases and J 3 bases, with 16 bases left between them. Germline V lookup: CDR1 DFQATT, CDR2 SNEGSKA (reference sequence). The CDR3 has 14 residues. CDR3 DNA: TGCAGTGCAGTGCCGGGGAGGGGGACAGATACGCAGTATTTT. Translation: CSAVPGRGTDTQYF.

This clonotype was observed a handful of times. V usage is TRBV6-1 and J usage is TRBJ2-1; 15 bases fit TRBD2. Germline CDR1 is MNHNS and CDR2 is SASEGT. This CDR3 spans 18 amino acids. With 3 bases clipped from V and 1 base from J, the junction kept 4 bases outside the gene matches. CDR3 protein: CASSDGTSGRRSYNEQFF. The CDR3 coding sequence is TGTGCCAGCAGTGATGGGACTAGCGGGAGGAGGTCCTACAATGAGCAGTTCTTC.